These 20 T cell receptor beta chains came from one sample sequenced in a study of shared clonotypes between healthy human individuals. This table comes from immunoSEQ multiplex PCR, and its TCRdb copy is limited to in-frame clones, with some not included. This sample has 450,000 to 700,000 clones, with around 95% found just once. CD45RO negativity and positive selection for CCR7 defined naive CD8 cells, a population that excluded terminally differentiated effector memory CD45RA+ cells. The specimen sequenced was naive CD8+ T cells sorted from blood. These receptor sequences come from a woman aged 25 to 45 in good health.

This clone has just a few counts. The rearrangement uses TRBV20-1 and TRBJ1-1; unclear D gene. Trimming stripped 6 bases from V and 2 bases from J, with 7 bases between. CDR1 is DFQATT and CDR2 is SNEGSKA in the germline V gene (reference sequence). CDR3 length: 11 amino acids. The CDR3 nucleotides are TGCAGTGCGGGAATTAACACTGAAGCTTTCTTT. This encodes CSAGINTEAFF.

The genes are TRBV6-1 and TRBJ2-7, with D possibly TRBD2 on 6 matching bases. The V and J ends lost 2 bases and 3 bases respectively, with 14 bases between them. The germline V gene encodes CDR1 MNHNS and CDR2 SASEGT. This CDR3 region has 15 residues. As DNA, the CDR3 is TGTGCCAGCAGTGAATTTGGCGGGGAGTACTACGAGCAGTACTTC. Residues: CASSEFGGEYYEQYF.

The chain links TRBV7-9 to TRBJ1-1; TRBD1 aligns across 7 bases. CDR3 length: 12 amino acids. The V segment lost 4 bases and the J segment 8 bases; nucleotides outside the gene matches: 4. Germline V gene data show CDR1 as SEHNR and CDR2 as FQNEAQ (reference sequence). The CDR3 is CASSYSRGEAFF. For the CDR3, the DNA is TGTGCCAGCAGCTACTCCAGGGGGGAAGCTTTCTTT.

The genes are TRBV15 and TRBJ2-7; D may match TRBD1 or TRBD2 (5 bases each). There are 13 residues in the CDR3. Per germline, CDR1 LNHNV and CDR2 YYDKDF (reference sequence). V was pared by 8 bases and J by 2 bases, with 13 bases between. DNA of the CDR3: TGTGCCACCGGGGACGGGACGACCTACGAGCAGTACTTC. It specifies CATGDGTTYEQYF.

This clone was observed a handful of times. The genes are TRBV11-2 and TRBJ1-3; D not certain. Per germline, CDR1 SGHAT and CDR2 FQNNGV. The CDR3 covers 13 residues. The V and J ends lost 4 bases and 8 bases respectively, with 12 bases between them. This chain's CDR3 is CASSSPLEDTIYF. CDR3 sequence (DNA): TGTGCCAGCAGCTCACCTTTGGAAGACACCATATATTTT. Full variable domain (rest looked up from reference TRBV11-2 and TRBJ1-3): EAGVAQSPRYKIIEKRQSVAFWCNPISGHATLYWYQQILGQGPKLLIQFQNNGVVDDSQLPKDRFSAERLKGVDSTLKIQPAKLEDSAVYLCASSSPLEDTIYFGEGSWLTVV.

The V and J genes are TRBV9 and TRBJ2-7; D is unclear. There are 14 residues in the CDR3. The germline V gene has CDR1 SGDLS and CDR2 YYNGEE. The V gene lost 0 bases and the J gene lost 2 bases, with 9 bases spanning the gap. CDR3: CASSVGANPYEQYF. CDR3 coding DNA: TGTGCCAGCAGCGTAGGTGCTAACCCCTACGAGCAGTACTTC.

The chain recombines TRBV27 with TRBJ2-7, with D maybe TRBD1 (5 bases). Per the germline V gene, CDR1 is MNHEY and CDR2 is SMNVEV (reference sequence). The CDR3 has 14 residues. V was pared by 7 bases and J by 6 bases, with 19 bases between. The CDR3 protein is CASTLTGASGEQYF. In DNA, the CDR3 is TGTGCCAGCACTCTTACTGGGGCTAGTGGCGAGCAGTACTTC.

This sequence joins TRBV7-7 and TRBJ2-2, with D perhaps being TRBD1 or TRBD2 (5 bases each). V lost 5 bases and J lost 13, with 17 bases in between. CDR3 length equals 13 residues. Germline CDR1 is SSHAT and CDR2 is FNYEAQ (reference sequence). CDR3 region: CASSPRGVTGLFF. CDR3 DNA sequence: TGTGCCAGCAGCCCCAGAGGGGTGACTGGGCTGTTTTTT. Full variable domain (outside the CDR3, taken from reference TRBV7-7 and TRBJ2-2): GAGVSQSPRYKVTKRGQDVTLRCDPISSHATLYWYQQALGQGPEFLTYFNYEAQPDKSGLPSDRFSAERPEGSISTLTIQRTEQRDSAMYRCASSPRGVTGLFFGEGSRLTVL.

V usage is TRBV27 and J usage is TRBJ2-7; no definite D call. Germline values: CDR1 MNHEY, CDR2 SMNVEV (reference sequence). V lost 3 bases to trimming and J lost 5 bases, with 14 bases between them. The CDR3 has 14 residues. The CDR3 nucleotides read TGTGCCAGCAGTTTCCTTTCCGGTTCTGACGAGCAGTACTTC. The encoded protein is CASSFLSGSDEQYF.

As concerns this clone: It is unclear where the CDR3 begins or ends on the DNA, so no DNA is shown, and the CDR3 is as TCRdb lists it. V is TRBV21-1 and J is TRBJ1-1; TRBD1 reflects the table's D call only, with no check against the DNA. TRBV21-1 is a pseudogene segment. The CDR3 region is 17 residues in length, termini included. This CDR3 is CASSSVGRGTVNTEAFF.

The gene calls are TRBV9 and TRBJ2-2; 9 positions match TRBD2. This CDR3 has 17 residues. J was trimmed by 3 bases and V by 3 bases; bases with no gene match: 9. Germline-derived CDR1 and CDR2 are SGDLS and YYNGEE. The CDR3 loop reads CASSAAPSGADTGELFF. DNA for the CDR3: TGTGCCAGCAGCGCAGCACCTAGCGGGGCGGACACCGGGGAGCTGTTTTTT.

Worth noting for this clone: Different DNA sequences within this sample yield the same CDR3. V is TRBV5-6 and J is TRBJ1-5; 7 bases map to TRBD1. The germline V gene has CDR1 SGHDT and CDR2 YYEEEE. This CDR3 is 14 amino acids long. V gave up 2 bases and J gave up 2 bases; unmatched junction bases: 1. The CDR3 region is CASSFGQGNQPQHF. The CDR3 bases are TGTGCCAGCAGCTTCGGACAGGGCAATCAGCCCCAGCATTTT.

The V call is TRBV9, the J call TRBJ2-7; either TRBD1 or TRBD2 may fit D (5 bases each). Trimming cost V 0 bases and J 5 bases, with 15 bases left between them. The CDR3 extends over 15 amino acids. Germline CDR1 reads SGDLS; CDR2 reads YYNGEE. CDR3 bases: TGTGCCAGCAGCGTAGAAGGGTCGGGGCTGAACGAGCAGTACTTC. It translates to CASSVEGSGLNEQYF.

This clone was detected a few times. This rearrangement joins TRBV10-1 to TRBJ2-5; TRBD2 aligns across 13 bases. J gave up 2 bases and V 2 bases, and 2 bases lay outside the gene matches. Looked up from germline, CDR1 is WNHNN and CDR2 is SYGVQD (reference sequence). This CDR3 contains 16 residues. The DNA of the CDR3 is TGCGCCAGCAGTGAGGGACTAGCGGGAGTTCAAGAGACCCAGTACTTC. This codes for CASSEGLAGVQETQYF.

The J gene is TRBJ2-3, the V gene TRBV28; possible D gene TRBD2, 5 bases. V lost 6 bases and J lost 5, with 12 bases in between. This CDR3 is 13 amino acids long. Germline CDR1 and CDR2: MDHEN and SYDVKM. The CDR3 DNA sequence: TGTGCCAGCAGGGAGCGGCGCGGAGATACGCAGTATTTT. Its protein product is CASRERRGDTQYF.

The rearrangement uses TRBV5-1 and TRBJ2-5; D remains unclear. The germline V gene encodes CDR1 SGHRS and CDR2 YFSETQ. This CDR3 spans 14 amino acids. V was pared by 5 bases and J by 2 bases, with 13 bases between. CDR3 protein: CASREVRRQETQYF. CDR3 DNA: TGCGCCAGCAGAGAAGTACGCCGGCAAGAGACCCAGTACTTC.

The gene calls are TRBV7-9 and TRBJ2-1; the D gene is possibly TRBD2 (5 bases). This CDR3 has 16 residues. Per the germline V gene, CDR1 is SEHNR and CDR2 is FQNEAQ (reference sequence). Trimming shortened V by 1 base and J by 3 bases, and 13 bases separated the two germline ends. The CDR3 DNA is TGTGCCAGCAGCTTAGTGAGCGCAGACTACTACAATGAGCAGTTCTTC. Translated: CASSLVSADYYNEQFF.

This rearrangement joins TRBV28 to TRBJ2-7, with TRBD2 identical over 10 bases. After removal of 4 bases from V and 0 bases from J, the junction contained 15 bases not matched to a gene. CDR1 and CDR2 (germline): MDHEN, SYDVKM. The CDR3 consists of 19 residues. The CDR3 DNA follows: TGTGCCAGCAGTTCCGGGAGGGGGGTAGCGGGAGGAACCTCCTACGAGCAGTACTTC. Its protein is CASSSGRGVAGGTSYEQYF.

The V gene is TRBV28, the J gene TRBJ2-2; D is unresolved. Germline loops: CDR1 MDHEN, CDR2 SYDVKM. The CDR3 is made up of 15 amino acids. Trimming removed 2 bases at V and 1 base at J, with 8 bases between. The CDR3 region is CASSLRRLNTGELFF. In DNA, the CDR3 is TGTGCCAGCAGTTTAAGACGGTTGAACACCGGGGAGCTGTTTTTT.

V and J are TRBV4-1 and TRBJ1-3, with unresolved D. The germline V and J ends were trimmed by 0 bases and 4 bases, with 10 bases remaining between them. Per germline, CDR1 MGHRA and CDR2 YSYEKL. CDR3 size: 15 residues. The CDR3 here is CASSQDASRGNTIYF. CDR3 in DNA: TGCGCCAGCAGCCAAGATGCCAGTCGGGGAAACACCATATATTTT.